What follows are 4 T cell receptor beta chains derived from one specimen sequenced in a study of T-cell memory formation after mild COVID-19. Each CDR3 protein is one row after TCRdb ran MiXCR on the 5' RACE reads. Of around 190,000 distinct CDR3 sequences listed, approximately 18% are singletons. Sequenced input: PBMCs or a T cell subset sorted from them (not recorded which). These receptors all stem from a man aged 18 to 30 who had mild COVID-19 (a few samples of this study predate the infection). Cell type and time point are not known.

The chain employs TRBV3-1 and TRBJ1-6, with D maybe TRBD1 (5 bases). Germline loops: CDR1 LGHDT, CDR2 YNNKEL (reference sequence). The CDR3 runs to 17 residues. Deletions cut 7 bases from V and 7 bases from J, with 23 bases between. The CDR3 spells CASTAWGGAGRNSPLHF. The CDR3 nucleotides read TGTGCCAGCACCGCCTGGGGGGGAGCCGGACGGAATTCACCCCTCCACTTT.

The rearrangement links TRBV6-5 to TRBJ1-2; 10 positions agree with TRBD1. The J segment lost 5 bases and the V segment lost 0 bases, leaving 0 bases of the junction unmatched. CDR1 is MNHEY and CDR2 is SVGAGI in the germline V gene. The CDR3 is 14 amino acids. CDR3 sequence reads: CASSYSGQGYGYTF. The CDR3 region has the DNA TGTGCCAGCAGTTACTCGGGACAGGGGTATGGCTACACCTTC.

The CDR3 here is CASSSGGTGANVLTF. The CDR3 DNA is TGTGCCAGCAGCTCGGGGGGGACTGGGGCCAACGTCCTGACTTTC. This chain connects TRBV11-3 to TRBJ2-6; TRBD2 aligns across 8 bases. J lost 2 bases, V lost 4 bases, and 1 base had no gene match. Germline V CDR1 and CDR2: SGHNT, YENEEA. CDR3 length: 15 residues.

This clonotype was counted between two and nine times. The V gene is TRBV19, the J gene TRBJ1-2; 8 bases match TRBD1. Per germline, CDR1 LNHDA and CDR2 SQIVND (reference sequence). This CDR3 contains 15 residues. Losses at the gene ends were 8 bases for V and 8 bases for J; bases not matched to a gene: 16. CDR3 loop: CASHPGTGIFTGYTF. In DNA, the CDR3 is TGTGCCAGTCACCCGGGGACAGGAATATTCACCGGCTACACCTTC.